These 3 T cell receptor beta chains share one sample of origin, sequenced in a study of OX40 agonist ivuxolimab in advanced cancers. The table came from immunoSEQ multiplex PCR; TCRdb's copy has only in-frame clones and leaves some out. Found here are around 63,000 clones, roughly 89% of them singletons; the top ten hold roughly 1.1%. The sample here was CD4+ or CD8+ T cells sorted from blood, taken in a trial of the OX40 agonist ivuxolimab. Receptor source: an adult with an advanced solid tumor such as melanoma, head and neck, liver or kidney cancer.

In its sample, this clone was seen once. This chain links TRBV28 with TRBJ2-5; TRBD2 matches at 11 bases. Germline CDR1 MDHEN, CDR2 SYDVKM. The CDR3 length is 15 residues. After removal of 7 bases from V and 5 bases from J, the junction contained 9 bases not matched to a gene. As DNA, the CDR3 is TGTGCCAGCACCATTAGCGGGAGGGCCTGGGAGACCCAGTACTTC. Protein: CASTISGRAWETQYF.

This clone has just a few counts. The CDR3: CASSGHCGYTF. CDR3 nucleotide sequence: TGTGCCAGCAGCGGGCACTGTGGCTACACCTTC. The J gene is TRBJ1-2, the V gene TRBV21-1; the table names TRBD1, a call not compared with the DNA. TRBV21-1 is given as a pseudogene. The length of the CDR3 is 11 residues.

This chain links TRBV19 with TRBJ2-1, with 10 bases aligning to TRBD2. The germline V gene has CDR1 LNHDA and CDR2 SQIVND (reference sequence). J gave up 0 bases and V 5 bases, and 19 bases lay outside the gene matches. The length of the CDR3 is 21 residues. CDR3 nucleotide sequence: TGTGCCAGTAGTGCTACCCTCGGACAGCGTAGCGGGAGGAGCTCCTACAATGAGCAGTTCTTC. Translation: CASSATLGQRSGRSSYNEQFF.